This T cell receptor beta chain comes out of a study of cytomegalovirus exposure and HLA in healthy donors (dated by TCRdb to the late 2010s). A note on the overall study: An earlier analysis of 587 of the donors reported 276 Gb of sequence data and around 110 million unique TCR beta sequences obtained from around 190 million T cells. An early release covering just under 650 HLA-typed donors comprised around 300 gigabases of sequencing data and approximately 85 million unique TCR sequences. The genetic ancestry cluster associated with self-reported Caucasian donors included about 84% of the 300 to 400 genotyped donors. The study was designed to test whether signatures of past pathogen exposure could be identified by cataloging public T cell receptors. Using immunosequencing, the study profiled T cell repertoires from 500 to 800 subjects and related those repertoires to cytomegalovirus serostatus. Along with the approximately 650-subject first cohort, a separate validation cohort of more than 90 different subjects was used. To predict cytomegalovirus infection status, the study combined high-throughput TCR immunosequencing, statistical association of individual TCRs with disease status, and machine learning. A later analysis re-analyzed previously published TCR beta repertoires from 660 or so donors and added high-resolution HLA genotyping to study TCR occurrence patterns. The later analysis used no new phenotypic data to find candidate immune exposures, relying instead on TCR beta sequences and their occurrence across donors. An earlier analysis of several hundred of the donors applied high-throughput TCR beta sequencing to assess whether each TCR beta V gene segment acted as functional or pseudogenic. Donor age, sex, ethnicity and CMV serostatus were compiled together with the repertoire data. A later genetic analysis took genome-wide SNP genotypes for about 60% of the roughly 670 donors and used that subset as a discovery cohort. All discovery cohort repertoires had been generated using a single sequencing platform. HLA typing included class I and class II loci at four-digit resolution. The number of donors typed differed by locus, with roughly 629-640 for A, B, C, DRB1 and DQB1, over 500 for DQA1, 606 for DPA1, and some 440 for DPB1. A few DR-DQ haplotypes were treated as single units for association and clustering because of strong linkage in the cohort. Across some 400 genotyped donors of the cohort, an average of 235,054 unique TCR beta nucleotide sequences per donor were sequenced, and about a sixth of those sequences were non-productive.

The cohort was made up of hundreds of healthy bone marrow donors. All cohort members were sampled while nominally healthy, although unrecorded immune exposures were likely present. The donor was CMV seropositive and was included in the group of approximately 300 seropositive cohort members. Every donor gave a peripheral blood sample, and the peripheral blood mononuclear cells from that sample were used for TCR beta sequencing. Genomic DNA was extracted from the blood cell samples with the Qiagen DNeasy Blood Extraction Kit. Notes on this clone: Its antigen target is currently unknown. Nothing much larger sits one base from this clone, and base qualities are not available.

To prepare the library, the immunoSEQ multiplex PCR assay was applied. A mixture of 60 forward primers for TCR Vbeta segments and 13 reverse primers for TCR Jbeta segments was used in the multiplex PCR. A multiplex PCR assay on genomic DNA amplified the CDR3 region of rearranged TCR beta genes. Amplified TCR beta libraries were sequenced as 87-base-pair reads on the Illumina HiSeq System. As for how the authors treated the data: A later analysis tallied roughly 80 million unique TCR beta chains across the 640 or so repertoires, and approximately 9.9 million of those chains were shared by two or more donors. Raw reads were error-corrected and collapsed into unique sequences by a nearest-neighbor algorithm in which closely related sequences were merged to remove PCR and sequencing errors. CDR3 sequences were aligned to IMGT reference sequences to assign V, D and J gene segments. For a sequence to be retained, at least a six-nucleotide match to both a V gene segment and a J gene segment was required. Rearrangements were classified as productive when the CDR3 lacked stop codons and remained in frame with V and J, and all other rearrangements were classified as non-productive. CDR3 was defined according to IMGT convention as the region running from the second conserved V-encoded cysteine to the conserved J-encoded phenylalanine. In an earlier analysis of approximately 590 of the donors, sequences lacking an unambiguous match to a single V gene segment were excluded. An earlier analysis of 550 to 650 of the donors classified V segments as functional when productive rearrangements were above 56.7% and as segregating when the standard deviation between donors was above 5%. A statistical classification framework was built to diagnose cytomegalovirus status from the catalog of TCR beta chain sequences. In a later analysis, V and J genes were assigned by comparing TCR nucleotide sequences against IMGT/GENE-DB human TR gene sequences. Using the TCRdist pipeline, a later analysis assigned CDR3 sequences along with most-parsimonious VDJ recombination scenarios. In a later analysis, each TCR beta chain was defined by its CDR3 amino acid sequence together with its V-gene family, and reads lacking a unique V-gene family were excluded. A later analysis removed several hundred highly shared, low-generation-probability nucleotide sequences to deal with suspected cross-contamination and a sequencing artifact. In a later analysis, a clonal expansion index was calculated for each public chain from normalized within-repertoire ranks of inferred template counts. In a later analysis, generation probabilities were computed using a VDJ recombination model fitted to out-of-frame rearrangements, and the results were checked against IGoR. In a later analysis, TCR-TCR, TCR-HLA and TCR-CMV co-occurrence was scored with hypergeometric tests, and a repertoire-size bias correction was applied to TCR pairs. To estimate false discovery rates, a later analysis permuted the HLA or CMV assignments 20 times. In a later analysis, co-occurring TCRs were grouped with DBSCAN, and TCRdist sequence similarity was added when clustering was performed within HLA-allele-positive subsets. For co-occurrence clustering, repertoires with fewer than 30,000 or more than 120,000 public chains were excluded, along with several repertoires with anomalous nucleotide sharing. The immuneACCESS repertoire file appears here via TCRdb, limited to in-frame rearrangements. These files lack a portion of the clones; in checked studies, under half of the deficit traces to unresolved V genes, and the cause of the others is not known. The V and J calls and clone size were taken over from that table, and D and trimming were inferred from the DNA. The sample table shows approximately 100,000 clones, and roughly 70% are seen once. The ten largest clones take up 5.4% of the sample.

V is pruned by 5 bases and J by 2 bases, leaving 7 bases of the junction without a gene match. From the cysteine up to the phenylalanine, the CDR3 has a length of 16 residues. The sequence is cut down to CDR3 DNA, 48 bases in frame from base 1. CDR1 and CDR2 were assigned from the germline V gene (reference sequence) as SEHNR and FQNEAQ. The paper as a whole reports these results and caveats: A few of the identified cytomegalovirus-associated TCR beta chains were confirmed in vitro to be specific for cytomegalovirus antigens. Correlated functional status among segregating V segments might be attributable to linkage disequilibrium, but an unknown experimental factor could not be ruled out. A total of 150 to 200 TCR beta chains were listed by the study as associated with cytomegalovirus. Presence/absence analyses assumed roughly uniform sequencing depth across donors, an assumption that may not hold. Because HLA typing was missing for some donors at each locus, association tests included only the typed subset. A further reported finding was that TCR beta sequences accurately predicted the HLA-A and HLA-B alleles for most subjects in the first cohort. Immune exposure information for the cohort was limited to CMV serostatus. According to the authors, the approach could potentially be generalized to other disease states and immunological phenotypes. The sequencing pipeline was judged likely to have produced a cluster of highly shared sequence variants as a technical artifact. In an earlier analysis of 587 of the donors, most TCR beta V segments were observed in productive rearrangements about 87% or about 30% of the time, broadly matching IMGT annotations. Because counts were too low, seventeen rarely observed V segments, including chromosome 9 orphons, were excluded from the earlier analysis of several hundred of the donors. The cohort was sequenced for TCR beta chains only, and without alpha or paired-chain data the features that could be detected were limited. When HLA alleles, especially DR and DQ, strongly co-occurred, attributing TCR associations to individual alleles was difficult. In a later analysis, HLA-associated TCR beta chains showed more clonal expansion and lower generation probabilities than non-associated chains that were equally common. Specific HLA alleles were associated with more than 15,000 TCR beta sequences at a false discovery rate of 0.05 in a later analysis. An association between a missense DCLRE1C variant and V-gene and J-gene trimming of TCR beta chains was found in a later genetic analysis and replicated in an independent cohort. A later analysis found that most CMV-associated TCR beta chains appeared HLA-restricted, with HLA associations seemingly driven largely by CMV exposure. Most TCR sequences were observed very rarely across donors, whereas some public TCRs were present in many individuals. A later analysis found that TCR association rates varied across HLA loci, with DRB1 alleles showing the most associated TCRs and HLA-C alleles the fewest. The classifier was reported to diagnose cytomegalovirus status with high specificity and sensitivity in both the original cohort and the validation cohort. Some IMGT-functional V segments, including TRBV6-2 and TRBV6-3, could not be distinguished by the 87-base-pair reads and were therefore excluded. Compared with the roughly 670-donor mean, donors in an Asian-associated ancestry cluster had fewer N-insertions in productive TCRs, according to a later genetic analysis. A later analysis reported that several top co-occurrence clusters appeared linked to parvovirus B19, influenza, CMV and Epstein-Barr virus.

The sequencing input was PBMCs. This receptor was taken from a woman in her seventies in good health and CMV-seropositive. In this chain, TRBV7-9 is recombined with TRBJ2-1; 9 bases in the junction line up with TRBD2. The sequence in DNA is TGTGCCAGCAGCCCGCGGGGGGGCCCCGCCTACAATGAGCAGTTCTTC. This translates into CASSPRGGPAYNEQFF. The variable domain in full, with residues beyond the CDR3 obtained from the reference TRBV7-9 and TRBJ2-1 genes, is DTGVSQNPRHKITKRGQNVTFRCDPISEHNRLYWYRQTLGQGPEFLTYFQNEAQLEKSRLLSDRFSAERPKGSFSTLEIQRTEQGDSAMYLCASSPRGGPAYNEQFFGPGTRLTVL.